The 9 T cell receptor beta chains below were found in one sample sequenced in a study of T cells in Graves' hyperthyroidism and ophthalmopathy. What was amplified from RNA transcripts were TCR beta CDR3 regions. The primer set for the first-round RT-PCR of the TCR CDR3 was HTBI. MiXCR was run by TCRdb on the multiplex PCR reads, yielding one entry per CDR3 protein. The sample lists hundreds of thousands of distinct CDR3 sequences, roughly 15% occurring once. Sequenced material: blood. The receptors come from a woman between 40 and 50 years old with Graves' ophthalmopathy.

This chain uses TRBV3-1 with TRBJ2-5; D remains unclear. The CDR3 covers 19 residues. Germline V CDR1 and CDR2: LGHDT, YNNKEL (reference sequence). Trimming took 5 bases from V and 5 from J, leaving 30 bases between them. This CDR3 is CASSALPPALGQAWETQYF. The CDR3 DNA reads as TGTGCCAGCAGCGCCCTCCCGCCAGCGCTAGGCCAGGCCTGGGAGACCCAGTACTTC.

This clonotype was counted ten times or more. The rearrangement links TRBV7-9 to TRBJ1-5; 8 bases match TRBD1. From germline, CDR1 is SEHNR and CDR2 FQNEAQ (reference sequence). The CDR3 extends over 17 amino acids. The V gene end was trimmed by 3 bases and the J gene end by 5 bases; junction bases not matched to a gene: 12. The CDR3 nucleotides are TGTGCCAGCAGCTTGATTCGGACAGGGTTACCGTATCAGCCCCAGCATTTT. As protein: CASSLIRTGLPYQPQHF.

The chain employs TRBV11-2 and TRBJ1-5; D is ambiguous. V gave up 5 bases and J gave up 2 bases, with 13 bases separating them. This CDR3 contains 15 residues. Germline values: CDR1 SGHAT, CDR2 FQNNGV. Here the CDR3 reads CASSTSVGGNQPQHF. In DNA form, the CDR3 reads TGTGCCAGCAGCACCTCCGTAGGTGGCAATCAGCCCCAGCATTTT.

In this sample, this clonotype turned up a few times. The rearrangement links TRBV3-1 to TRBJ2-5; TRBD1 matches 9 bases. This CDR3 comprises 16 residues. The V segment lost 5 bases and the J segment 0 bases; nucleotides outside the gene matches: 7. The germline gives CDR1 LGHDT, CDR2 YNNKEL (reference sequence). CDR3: CASSETGTGYQETQYF. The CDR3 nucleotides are TGTGCCAGCAGCGAAACCGGGACAGGGTACCAAGAGACCCAGTACTTC.

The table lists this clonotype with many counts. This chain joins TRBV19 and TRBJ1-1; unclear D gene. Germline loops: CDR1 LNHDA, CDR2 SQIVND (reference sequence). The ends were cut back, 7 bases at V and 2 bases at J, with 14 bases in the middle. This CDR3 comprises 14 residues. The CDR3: CASKRTDLNTEAFF. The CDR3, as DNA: TGTGCCAGTAAGAGGACGGACCTAAACACTGAAGCTTTCTTT.

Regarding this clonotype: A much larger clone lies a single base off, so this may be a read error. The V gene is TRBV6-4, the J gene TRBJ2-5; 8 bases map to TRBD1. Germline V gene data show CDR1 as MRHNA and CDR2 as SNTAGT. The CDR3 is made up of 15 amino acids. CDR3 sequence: CASSYSKGTGGNQCF. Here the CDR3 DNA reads TGTGCCAGCAGTTACTCGAAAGGGACAGGCGGCAACCAGTGCTTC.

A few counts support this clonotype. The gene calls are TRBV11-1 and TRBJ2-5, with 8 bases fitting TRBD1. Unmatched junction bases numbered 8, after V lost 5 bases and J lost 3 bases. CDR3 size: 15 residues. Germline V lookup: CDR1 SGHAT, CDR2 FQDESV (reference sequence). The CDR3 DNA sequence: TGTGCCAGCAGCGTGGACAGGGTGTTTGAAGAGACCCAGTACTTC. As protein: CASSVDRVFEETQYF. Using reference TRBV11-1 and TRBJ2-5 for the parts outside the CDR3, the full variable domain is EAEVAQSPRYKITEKSQAVAFWCDPISGHATLYWYRQILGQGPELLVQFQDESVVDDSQLPKDRFSAERLKGVDSTLKIQPAELGDSAMYLCASSVDRVFEETQYFGPGTRLLVL.

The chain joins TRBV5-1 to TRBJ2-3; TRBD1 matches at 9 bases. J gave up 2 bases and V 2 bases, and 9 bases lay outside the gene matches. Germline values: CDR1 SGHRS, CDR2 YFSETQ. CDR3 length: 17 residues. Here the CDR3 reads CASSFTGQGRSTDTQYF. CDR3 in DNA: TGCGCCAGCAGCTTTACGGGACAGGGAAGATCCACAGATACGCAGTATTTT.

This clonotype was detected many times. The CDR3 DNA reads TGCAGTGCTGACAGGGTTGGGAGCGGGGAGCTGTTTTTT. Translated, it gives CSADRVGSGELFF. V gene TRBV20-1 combines with J gene TRBJ2-2, with 7 bases fitting TRBD1. J lost 7 bases, V lost 5 bases, and 7 bases had no gene match. Germline CDR1 and CDR2: DFQATT and SNEGSKA (reference sequence). The CDR3 length is 13 residues.